The subject of this entry is one T cell receptor beta chain. As yet, its antigen is unknown. One end of the junction does not line up with germline, which may come from a read error. The record originates from a study of Graves' ophthalmopathy and Graves' hyperthyroidism. Other autoimmune disease, uncontrolled infection, pregnancy and lactation led to exclusion. Fresh peripheral blood (roughly 9.7 ml) yielded the PBMCs. General observations from the study: Ophthalmopathy progression cases were predicted by the model with approximately 70% sensitivity and 72% to 85% specificity.

Using RNA transcripts, the TCR beta CDR3 regions were amplified. The library came from an HTBI-primed first-round RT-PCR and a second-round multiplex PCR. TCRdb independently ran MiXCR on the multiplex PCR reads; one entry per CDR3 protein. The data show about 160,000 distinct CDR3 sequences, 39% seen once. The clonotype was recovered from a young man with Graves' ophthalmopathy. Sequencing was done on a sample of peripheral blood.

The CDR3: CSARGGTGEETQYF. The CDR3 nucleotides are TGCAGTGCCAGAGGGGGGACAGGGGAGGAGACCCAGTACTTC. The J gene is TRBJ2-5, the V gene TRBV20-1, with TRBD1 matching over 10 bases. The CDR3 has 14 residues. The germline gives CDR1 DFQATT, CDR2 SNEGSKA (reference sequence).